The T cell receptor (beta chain) under discussion was sequenced for a study of beta chain features in type 1 diabetes. Concerning this clone itself: Its antigen is unidentified.

The study, taken as a whole, reports: The study found moderately but significantly shorter TCRB CDR3s in all four CD4+ subsets of Type 1 diabetes patients. Any PCR bias toward short templates would affect both groups alike.

The study reverse transcribed the entire isolated RNA, so it sequenced expressed TCRB transcripts. Method: immunoSEQ multiplex PCR; TCRdb's copy keeps in-frame clones and lacks some. The sample gives 160,000 or so clones, around 63% of which show up once; 0.08% to 0.1% is in the top ten. V shed 4 bases and J 3 bases; nucleotides not matched to a gene: 6. The V gene's germline CDR1 is LGHNA and CDR2 YSLEER. CDR3 length: 14 amino acids. Sequencing used naive CD4+ T cells from blood. This TCR was recovered from a man aged 30 to 45 with type 1 diabetes. V usage is TRBV4-3 and J usage is TRBJ2-7, with 7 bases fitting TRBD1. CDR3 DNA sequence: TGCGCCAGCAGCCTTCGAACAGGGGACTACGAGCAGTACTTC. This gives the protein CASSLRTGDYEQYF.